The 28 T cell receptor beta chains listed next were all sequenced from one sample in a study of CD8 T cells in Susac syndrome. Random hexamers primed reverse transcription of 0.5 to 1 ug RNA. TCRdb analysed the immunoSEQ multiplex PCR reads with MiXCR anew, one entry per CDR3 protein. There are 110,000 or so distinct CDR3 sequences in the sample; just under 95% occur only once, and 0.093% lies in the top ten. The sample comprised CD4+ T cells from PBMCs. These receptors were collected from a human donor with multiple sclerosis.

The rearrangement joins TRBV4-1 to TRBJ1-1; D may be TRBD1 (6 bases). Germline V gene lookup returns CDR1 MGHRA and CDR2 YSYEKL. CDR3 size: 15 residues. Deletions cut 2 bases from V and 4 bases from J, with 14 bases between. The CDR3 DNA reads TGCGCCAGCAGCCAATCAAACAGGGTTGGCACTGAAGCTTTCTTT. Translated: CASSQSNRVGTEAFF.

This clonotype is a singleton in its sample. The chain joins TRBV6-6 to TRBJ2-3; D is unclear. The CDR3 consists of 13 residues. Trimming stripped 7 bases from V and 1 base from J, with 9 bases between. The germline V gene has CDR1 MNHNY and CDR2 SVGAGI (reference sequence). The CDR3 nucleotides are TGTGCCAGCATGGGCCAGGGCACAGATACGCAGTATTTT. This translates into CASMGQGTDTQYF.

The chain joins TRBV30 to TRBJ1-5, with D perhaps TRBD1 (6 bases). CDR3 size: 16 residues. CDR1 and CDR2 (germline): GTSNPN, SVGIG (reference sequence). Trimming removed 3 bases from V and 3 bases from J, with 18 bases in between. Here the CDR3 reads CAWSFGAGVTNQPQHF. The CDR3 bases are TGTGCCTGGAGCTTTGGGGCAGGGGTTACCAATCAGCCCCAGCATTTT. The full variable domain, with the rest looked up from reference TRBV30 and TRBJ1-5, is SQTIHQWPATLVQPVGSPLSLECTVEGTSNPNLYWYRQAAGRGLQLLFYSVGIGQISSEVPQNLSASRPQDRQFILSSKKLLLSDSGFYLCAWSFGAGVTNQPQHFGDGTRLSIL.

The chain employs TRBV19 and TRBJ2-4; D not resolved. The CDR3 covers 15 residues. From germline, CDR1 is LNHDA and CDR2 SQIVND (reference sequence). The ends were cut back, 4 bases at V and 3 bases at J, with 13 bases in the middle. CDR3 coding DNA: TGTGCCAGTAGTAGGGAAGGCAGAGGCAAAAACATTCAGTACTTC. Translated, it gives CASSREGRGKNIQYF.

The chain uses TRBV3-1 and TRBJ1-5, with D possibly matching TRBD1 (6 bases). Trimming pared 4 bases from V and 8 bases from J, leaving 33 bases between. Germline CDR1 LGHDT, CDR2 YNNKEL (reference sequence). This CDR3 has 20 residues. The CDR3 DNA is TGTGCCAGCAGCCGTACGATTGCCGGGACCAGGGGACGATATCAGGAGCCCCAGCATTTT. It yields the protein CASSRTIAGTRGRYQEPQHF.

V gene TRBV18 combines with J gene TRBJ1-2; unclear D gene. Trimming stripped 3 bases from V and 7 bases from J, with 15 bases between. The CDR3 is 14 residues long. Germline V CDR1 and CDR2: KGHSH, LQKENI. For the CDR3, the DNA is TGTGCCAGCTCACCGCCTGCGGGAAGCGGTGGCTACACCTTC. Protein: CASSPPAGSGGYTF. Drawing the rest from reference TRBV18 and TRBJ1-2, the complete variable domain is NAGVMQNPRHLVRRRGQEARLRCSPMKGHSHVYWYRQLPEEGLKFMVYLQKENIIDESGMPKERFSAEFPKEGPSILRIQQVVRGDSAAYFCASSPPAGSGGYTFGSGTRLTVV.

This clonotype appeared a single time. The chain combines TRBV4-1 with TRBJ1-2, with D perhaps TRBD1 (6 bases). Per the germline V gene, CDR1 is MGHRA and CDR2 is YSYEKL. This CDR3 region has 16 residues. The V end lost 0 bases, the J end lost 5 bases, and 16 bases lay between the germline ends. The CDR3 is CASSQEAAGDRYGYTF. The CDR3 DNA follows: TGCGCCAGCAGCCAAGAAGCGGCAGGGGACCGGTATGGCTACACCTTC.

CDR3 loop: CASSEVGAPLHF. CDR3 sequence (DNA): TGTGCCAGCAGTGAAGTGGGGGCACCCCTCCACTTT. The chain is built from TRBV25-1 and TRBJ1-6; tentatively, D is TRBD1 (5 bases). From germline, CDR1 is MGHDK and CDR2 SYGVNS. The V and J ends lost 2 bases and 11 bases respectively, with 7 bases between them. CDR3 length: 12 residues.

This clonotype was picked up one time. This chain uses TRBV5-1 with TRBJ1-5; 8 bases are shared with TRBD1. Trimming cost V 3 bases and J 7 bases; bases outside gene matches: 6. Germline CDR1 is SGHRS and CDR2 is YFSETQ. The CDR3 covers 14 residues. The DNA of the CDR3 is TGCGCCAGCAGCTCAGGACAGGGCCAACAGCCCCAGCATTTT. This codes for CASSSGQGQQPQHF.

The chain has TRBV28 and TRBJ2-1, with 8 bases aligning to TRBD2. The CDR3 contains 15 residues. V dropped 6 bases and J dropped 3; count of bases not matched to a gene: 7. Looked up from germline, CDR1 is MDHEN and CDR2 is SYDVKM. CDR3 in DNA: TGTGCCAGCAGCGGGACGGGGACTAGCTACAATGAGCAGTTCTTC. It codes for CASSGTGTSYNEQFF.

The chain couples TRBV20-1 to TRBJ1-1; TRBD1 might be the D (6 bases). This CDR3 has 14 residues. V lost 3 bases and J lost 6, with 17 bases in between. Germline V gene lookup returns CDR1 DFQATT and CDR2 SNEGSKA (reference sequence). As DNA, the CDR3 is TGCAGTGCTAGTGCCACCTGGGGGCTCGCTGAAGCTTTCTTT. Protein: CSASATWGLAEAFF.

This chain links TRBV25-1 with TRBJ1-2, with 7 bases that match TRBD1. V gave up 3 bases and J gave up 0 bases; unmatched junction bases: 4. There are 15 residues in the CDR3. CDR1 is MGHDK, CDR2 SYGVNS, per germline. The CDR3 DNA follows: TGTGCCAGCAGTGAGTCCAGGGGGTCTAACTATGGCTACACCTTC. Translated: CASSESRGSNYGYTF.

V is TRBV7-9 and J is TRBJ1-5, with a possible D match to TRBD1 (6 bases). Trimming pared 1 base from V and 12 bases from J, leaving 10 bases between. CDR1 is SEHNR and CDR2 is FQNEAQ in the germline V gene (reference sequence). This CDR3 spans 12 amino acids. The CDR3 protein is CASSLEMDSQHF. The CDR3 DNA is TGTGCCAGCAGCTTAGAAATGGACAGCCAGCATTTT.

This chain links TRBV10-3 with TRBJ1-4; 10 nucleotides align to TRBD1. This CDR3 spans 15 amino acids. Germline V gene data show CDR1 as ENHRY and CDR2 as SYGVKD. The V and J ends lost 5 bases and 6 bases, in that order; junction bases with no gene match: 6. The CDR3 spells CAISSAGTGDEKLFF. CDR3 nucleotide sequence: TGTGCCATCAGTTCTGCCGGGACAGGGGATGAAAAACTGTTTTTT.

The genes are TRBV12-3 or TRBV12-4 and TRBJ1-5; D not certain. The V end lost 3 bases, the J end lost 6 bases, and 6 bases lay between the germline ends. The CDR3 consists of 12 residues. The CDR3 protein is CASSLASQPQHF. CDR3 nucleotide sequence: TGTGCCAGCAGTTTGGCTTCTCAGCCCCAGCATTTT.

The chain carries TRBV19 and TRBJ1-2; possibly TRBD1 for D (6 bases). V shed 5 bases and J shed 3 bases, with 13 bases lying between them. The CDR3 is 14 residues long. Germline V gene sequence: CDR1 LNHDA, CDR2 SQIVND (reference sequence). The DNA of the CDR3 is TGTGCCAGTAGTCCCCAGGGGCGAGACTATGGCTACACCTTC. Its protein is CASSPQGRDYGYTF.

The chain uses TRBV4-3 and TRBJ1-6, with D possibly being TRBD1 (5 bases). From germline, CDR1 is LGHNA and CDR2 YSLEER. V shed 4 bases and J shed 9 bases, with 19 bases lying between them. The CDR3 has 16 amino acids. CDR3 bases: TGCGCCAGCAGCCCGGCCGGAGGGGCTATAAGTTCACCCCTCCACTTT. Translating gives CASSPAGGAISSPLHF.

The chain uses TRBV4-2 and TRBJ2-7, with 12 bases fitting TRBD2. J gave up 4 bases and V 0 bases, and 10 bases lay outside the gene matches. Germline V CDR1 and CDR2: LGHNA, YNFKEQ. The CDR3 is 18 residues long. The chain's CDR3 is CASSQDKLAGGLRYEQYF. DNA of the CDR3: TGTGCCAGCAGCCAAGATAAGCTAGCGGGGGGGCTAAGGTACGAGCAGTACTTC.

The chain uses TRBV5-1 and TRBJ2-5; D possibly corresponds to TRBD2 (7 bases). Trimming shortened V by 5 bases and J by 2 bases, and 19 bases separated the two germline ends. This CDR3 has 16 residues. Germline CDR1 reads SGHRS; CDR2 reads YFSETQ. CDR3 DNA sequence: TGCGCCAGCAGAAGAGGGGCGGGGGCGATACAAGAGACCCAGTACTTC. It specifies CASRRGAGAIQETQYF.

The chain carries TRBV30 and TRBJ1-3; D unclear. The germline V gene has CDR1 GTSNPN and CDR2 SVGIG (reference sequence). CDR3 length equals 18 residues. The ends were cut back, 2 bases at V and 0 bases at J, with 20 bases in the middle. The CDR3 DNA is TGTGCCTGGAGTACTCGGTTGGGCAGATCCTTCTCTGGAAACACCATATATTTT. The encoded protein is CAWSTRLGRSFSGNTIYF.

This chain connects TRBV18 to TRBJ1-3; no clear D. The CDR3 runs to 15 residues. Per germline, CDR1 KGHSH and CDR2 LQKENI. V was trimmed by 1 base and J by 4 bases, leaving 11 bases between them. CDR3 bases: TGTGCCAGCTCACCACGGCTCAGCGGGGGAAACACCATATATTTT. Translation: CASSPRLSGGNTIYF.

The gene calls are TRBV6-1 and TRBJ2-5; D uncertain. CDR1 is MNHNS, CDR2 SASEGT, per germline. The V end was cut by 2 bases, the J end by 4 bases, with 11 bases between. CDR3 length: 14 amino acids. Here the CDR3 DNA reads TGTGCCAGCAGTGAACCGAGGTCTCCAGAGACCCAGTACTTC. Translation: CASSEPRSPETQYF.

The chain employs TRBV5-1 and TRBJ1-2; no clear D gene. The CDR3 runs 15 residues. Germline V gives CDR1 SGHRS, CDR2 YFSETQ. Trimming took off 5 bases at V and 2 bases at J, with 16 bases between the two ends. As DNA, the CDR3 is TGCGCCAGCAGGTCTTATCCGGGCCTAAACTATGGCTACACCTTC. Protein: CASRSYPGLNYGYTF.

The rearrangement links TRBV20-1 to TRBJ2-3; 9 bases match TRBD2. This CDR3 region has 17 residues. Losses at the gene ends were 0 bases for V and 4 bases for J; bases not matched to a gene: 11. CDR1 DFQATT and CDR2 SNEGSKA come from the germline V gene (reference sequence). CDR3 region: CSARDRAGTSRADTQYF. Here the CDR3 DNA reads TGCAGTGCTAGAGACCGAGCCGGGACTAGCCGTGCAGATACGCAGTATTTT.

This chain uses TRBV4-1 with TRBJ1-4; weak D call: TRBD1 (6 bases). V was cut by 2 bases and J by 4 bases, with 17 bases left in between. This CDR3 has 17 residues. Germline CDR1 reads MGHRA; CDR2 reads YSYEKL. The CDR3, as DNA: TGCGCCAGCAGCCAATCCGCAGGGGAAGCGTTTAATGAAAAACTGTTTTTT. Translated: CASSQSAGEAFNEKLFF.

CDR3 sequence: CASSWGSGTYEQYF. The CDR3 nucleotides read TGTGCCAGCAGCTGGGGCAGCGGGACCTACGAGCAGTACTTC. The chain combines TRBV12-3 or TRBV12-4 with TRBJ2-7, with 7 bases matching TRBD2. The junction had 7 bases not matched to a gene; V was cut back by 6 bases and J by 2 bases. The CDR3 has 14 residues.

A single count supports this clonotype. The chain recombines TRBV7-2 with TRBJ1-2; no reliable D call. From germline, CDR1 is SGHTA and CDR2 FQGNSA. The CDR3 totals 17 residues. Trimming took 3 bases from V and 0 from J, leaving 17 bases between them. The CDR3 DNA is TGTGCCAGCAGCTTGAGTCCCTCTATCGGGGCTAACTATGGCTACACCTTC. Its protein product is CASSLSPSIGANYGYTF. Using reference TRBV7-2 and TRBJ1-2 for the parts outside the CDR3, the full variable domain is GAGVSQSPSNKVTEKGKDVELRCDPISGHTALYWYRQSLGQGLEFLIYFQGNSAPDKSGLPSDRFSAERTGGSVSTLTIQRTQQEDSAVYLCASSLSPSIGANYGYTFGSGTRLTVV.

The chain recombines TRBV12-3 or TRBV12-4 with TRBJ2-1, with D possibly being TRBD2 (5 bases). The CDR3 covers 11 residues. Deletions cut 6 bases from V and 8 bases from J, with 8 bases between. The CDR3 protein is CASRGADEQFF. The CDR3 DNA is TGTGCCAGCAGGGGAGCGGATGAGCAGTTCTTC.